A selection of T cell receptor beta chains follows, all from one sample in a study of identifying expanded T cells in peripheral blood. Profiled with immunoSEQ multiplex PCR; TCRdb holds only in-frame clones, not every one. Of about 100,000 clones detected, 88% appear once; the ten largest clones hold more than 5.5%. Sequencing was performed on blood. The receptors stem from a person between 18 and 75 years old in good health. Both conserved end residues are part of each CDR3. Each record gives: D gene, clone size, J gene, V gene, CDR3 protein, CDR3 DNA. D genes are given only for firm matches. The size field is filled for only some rows; it gives once, few, many or a size class.

d_call: TRBD1
clone_size: few
j_call: TRBJ1-4
v_call: TRBV27
cdr3_aa: CASRPGQGAPREKLFF
cdr3_nt: TGTGCCAGCAGGCCGGGACAGGGGGCGCCCAGGGAAAAACTGTTTTTT

d_call: TRBD1
clone_size: NA
j_call: TRBJ2-1
v_call: TRBV7-6
cdr3_aa: CASSLGTGVRFF
cdr3_nt: TGTGCCAGCAGCTTAGGGACAGGGGTACGGTTCTTC

d_call: NA
clone_size: NA
j_call: TRBJ2-7
v_call: TRBV30
cdr3_aa: CAWSVPGRGYEQYF
cdr3_nt: TGTGCCTGGAGTGTACCAGGAAGGGGCTACGAGCAGTACTTC

d_call: TRBD1
clone_size: NA
j_call: TRBJ1-1
v_call: TRBV12-5
cdr3_aa: CASGSQGYTEAFF
cdr3_nt: TGTGCTAGTGGTTCACAGGGGTACACTGAAGCTTTCTTT

d_call: NA
clone_size: NA
j_call: TRBJ2-7
v_call: TRBV5-1
cdr3_aa: CASSSQDYEQYF
cdr3_nt: TGCGCCAGCAGCTCTCAAGACTACGAGCAGTACTTC

d_call: NA
clone_size: NA
j_call: TRBJ1-4
v_call: TRBV5-1
cdr3_aa: CASSLAGERNEKLFF
cdr3_nt: TGCGCCAGCAGCTTGGCAGGGGAGAGGAATGAAAAACTGTTTTTT

d_call: TRBD1
clone_size: NA
j_call: TRBJ1-5
v_call: TRBV30
cdr3_aa: CAWSIPGTGLNQPQHF
cdr3_nt: TGTGCCTGGAGTATCCCCGGGACAGGGCTGAATCAGCCCCAGCATTTT

d_call: TRBD2
clone_size: NA
j_call: TRBJ2-4
v_call: TRBV6-1
cdr3_aa: CASSEKTSGRGSAKNIQYF
cdr3_nt: TGTGCCAGCAGTGAAAAAACTAGCGGGAGAGGGTCAGCCAAAAACATTCAGTACTTC

d_call: NA
clone_size: NA
j_call: TRBJ2-7
v_call: TRBV7-9
cdr3_aa: CASSLEVIAYEQYF
cdr3_nt: TGTGCCAGCAGCTTAGAGGTCATCGCCTACGAGCAGTACTTC

d_call: NA
clone_size: NA
j_call: TRBJ2-5
v_call: TRBV4-1
cdr3_aa: CASSQVRGFQETQYF
cdr3_nt: TGCGCCAGCAGCCAAGTTAGGGGATTCCAAGAGACCCAGTACTTC

d_call: TRBD1
clone_size: NA
j_call: TRBJ1-1
v_call: TRBV9
cdr3_aa: CASSSRDRDTEAFF
cdr3_nt: TGTGCCAGCAGCTCCAGGGACAGGGACACTGAAGCTTTCTTT

d_call: NA
clone_size: few
j_call: TRBJ1-2
v_call: TRBV18
cdr3_aa: CASSLQAWGAAGGVNYGYTF
cdr3_nt: TGTGCCAGCTCACTACAGGCCTGGGGGGCCGCCGGCGGCGTTAACTATGGCTACACCTTC

d_call: NA
clone_size: NA
j_call: TRBJ2-2
v_call: TRBV5-1
cdr3_aa: CASSFGTGELFF
cdr3_nt: TGCGCCAGCAGCTTCGGCACCGGGGAGCTGTTTTTT

d_call: NA
clone_size: NA
j_call: TRBJ2-7
v_call: TRBV7-8
cdr3_aa: CASSLAEKIYEQYF
cdr3_nt: TGTGCCAGCAGCTTAGCAGAAAAGATCTACGAGCAGTACTTC

d_call: NA
clone_size: few
j_call: TRBJ1-5
v_call: TRBV6-5
cdr3_aa: CASSLGGYQPQHF
cdr3_nt: TGTGCCAGCAGCCTCGGGGGATATCAGCCCCAGCATTTT

d_call: NA
clone_size: few
j_call: TRBJ1-1
v_call: TRBV30
cdr3_aa: CAWSRAGEGNTEAFF
cdr3_nt: TGTGCCTGGAGTCGGGCGGGAGAGGGGAACACTGAAGCTTTCTTT

d_call: TRBD1
clone_size: NA
j_call: TRBJ1-3
v_call: TRBV19
cdr3_aa: CASSGTGTAGNTIYF
cdr3_nt: TGTGCCAGTAGTGGAACCGGGACAGCCGGAAACACCATATATTTT

d_call: NA
clone_size: NA
j_call: TRBJ1-2
v_call: TRBV18
cdr3_aa: CASSPIKQGYGYTF
cdr3_nt: TGTGCCAGCTCACCGATCAAGCAGGGCTATGGCTACACCTTC

d_call: NA
clone_size: NA
j_call: TRBJ2-7
v_call: TRBV5-1
cdr3_aa: CASSLADSHFYEQYF
cdr3_nt: TGCGCCAGCAGCCTAGCCGACAGTCACTTCTACGAGCAGTACTTC

d_call: TRBD1
clone_size: NA
j_call: TRBJ1-1
v_call: TRBV30
cdr3_aa: CAWSVGTGDTEAFF
cdr3_nt: TGTGCCTGGAGTGTAGGGACAGGGGACACTGAAGCTTTCTTT

d_call: NA
clone_size: NA
j_call: TRBJ2-7
v_call: TRBV7-9
cdr3_aa: CASSLGGASVGYEQYF
cdr3_nt: TGTGCCAGCAGCTTAGGTGGCGCTAGCGTTGGCTACGAGCAGTACTTC

d_call: NA
clone_size: NA
j_call: TRBJ2-5
v_call: TRBV5-1
cdr3_aa: CASTPLRRIQETQYF
cdr3_nt: TGCGCCAGCACGCCGCTCCGACGGATCCAAGAGACCCAGTACTTC

d_call: NA
clone_size: NA
j_call: TRBJ2-1
v_call: TRBV7-3
cdr3_aa: CASSLSGPPGFYNEQFF
cdr3_nt: TGTGCCAGCAGCTTATCTGGACCCCCGGGCTTCTACAATGAGCAGTTCTTC

d_call: NA
clone_size: NA
j_call: TRBJ1-3
v_call: TRBV4-1
cdr3_aa: CASSQGLASSGNTIYF
cdr3_nt: TGCGCCAGCAGCCAAGGGCTTGCTAGCTCTGGAAACACCATATATTTT

d_call: NA
clone_size: NA
j_call: TRBJ2-1
v_call: TRBV19
cdr3_aa: CASSWGISLNEQFF
cdr3_nt: TGTGCCAGTAGTTGGGGGATTTCTCTCAATGAGCAGTTCTTC

d_call: NA
clone_size: once
j_call: TRBJ2-3
v_call: TRBV5-6
cdr3_aa: CASRSATGTDTQYF
cdr3_nt: TGTGCCAGCAGATCCGCGACAGGCACAGATACGCAGTATTTT

d_call: NA
clone_size: NA
j_call: TRBJ2-3
v_call: TRBV7-9
cdr3_aa: CASRSSLTDTQYF
cdr3_nt: TGTGCCAGCAGATCTAGTCTGACAGATACGCAGTATTTT

d_call: TRBD2
clone_size: NA
j_call: TRBJ2-5
v_call: TRBV5-1
cdr3_aa: CASSLPRGGRETQYF
cdr3_nt: TGCGCCAGCAGCTTGCCCCGGGGGGGACGAGAGACCCAGTACTTC

d_call: TRBD1
clone_size: NA
j_call: TRBJ1-2
v_call: TRBV6-6
cdr3_aa: CASSYPDRGYTF
cdr3_nt: TGTGCCAGCAGTTACCCGGACAGGGGCTACACCTTC

d_call: TRBD2
clone_size: NA
j_call: TRBJ2-1
v_call: TRBV12-5
cdr3_aa: CASGLGLVAGNEQFF
cdr3_nt: TGTGCTAGTGGCCTCGGACTAGTAGCGGGGAATGAGCAGTTCTTC

d_call: NA
clone_size: NA
j_call: TRBJ2-1
v_call: TRBV5-1
cdr3_aa: CASSSGQGTRSEQFF
cdr3_nt: TGCGCCAGCAGCTCCGGACAGGGGACTAGGAGTGAGCAGTTCTTC

d_call: TRBD2
clone_size: NA
j_call: TRBJ2-7
v_call: TRBV7-2
cdr3_aa: CASSLAIVVAGGYEQYF
cdr3_nt: TGTGCCAGCAGCTTAGCTATCGTTGTAGCGGGAGGCTACGAGCAGTACTTC

d_call: NA
clone_size: NA
j_call: TRBJ1-2
v_call: TRBV13
cdr3_aa: CASSLESGYGYTF
cdr3_nt: TGTGCCAGCAGCTTAGAATCGGGCTATGGCTACACCTTC

d_call: NA
clone_size: NA
j_call: TRBJ1-5
v_call: TRBV29-1
cdr3_aa: CSVVWAQGIYSNQPQHF
cdr3_nt: TGCAGCGTTGTGTGGGCCCAGGGGATTTATAGCAATCAGCCCCAGCATTTT

d_call: NA
clone_size: few
j_call: TRBJ2-7
v_call: TRBV10-1
cdr3_aa: CASSPQDGGTYEQYF
cdr3_nt: TGCGCCAGCAGTCCTCAGGACGGCGGAACCTACGAGCAGTACTTC

d_call: NA
clone_size: NA
j_call: TRBJ1-3
v_call: TRBV9
cdr3_aa: CASAAGYGNTIYF
cdr3_nt: TGTGCCAGCGCGGCTGGCTATGGAAACACCATATATTTT

d_call: NA
clone_size: few
j_call: TRBJ1-2
v_call: TRBV7-9
cdr3_aa: CASSLATLYGYTF
cdr3_nt: TGTGCCAGCAGCTTAGCAACCCTCTATGGCTACACCTTC

d_call: NA
clone_size: NA
j_call: TRBJ2-5
v_call: TRBV28
cdr3_aa: CASSSGGRGQETQYF
cdr3_nt: TGTGCCAGCAGTTCTGGGGGTAGAGGGCAAGAGACCCAGTACTTC

d_call: NA
clone_size: NA
j_call: TRBJ1-6
v_call: TRBV9
cdr3_aa: CASSVGVQGDSPLHF
cdr3_nt: TGTGCCAGCAGCGTAGGGGTCCAGGGAGATTCACCCCTCCACTTT

d_call: TRBD1
clone_size: NA
j_call: TRBJ2-3
v_call: TRBV6-5
cdr3_aa: CASRGTGDSTDTQYF
cdr3_nt: TGTGCCAGCAGGGGGACAGGGGACAGCACAGATACGCAGTATTTT

d_call: NA
clone_size: NA
j_call: TRBJ1-1
v_call: TRBV5-4
cdr3_aa: CASSSTVMNTEAFF
cdr3_nt: TGTGCCAGCAGCTCGACGGTTATGAACACTGAAGCTTTCTTT

d_call: TRBD2
clone_size: once
j_call: TRBJ2-1
v_call: TRBV29-1
cdr3_aa: CSVRSGSSYNEQFF
cdr3_nt: TGCAGCGTTCGCAGCGGGAGCTCCTACAATGAGCAGTTCTTC

d_call: NA
clone_size: NA
j_call: TRBJ1-4
v_call: TRBV4-2
cdr3_aa: CASSQDWGRVEKLFF
cdr3_nt: TGTGCCAGCAGCCAAGATTGGGGACGGGTTGAAAAACTGTTTTTT

d_call: NA
clone_size: NA
j_call: TRBJ1-6
v_call: TRBV30
cdr3_aa: CAWTSRTGYNSPLHF
cdr3_nt: TGTGCCTGGACCTCTAGGACCGGGTATAATTCACCCCTCCACTTT

d_call: NA
clone_size: NA
j_call: TRBJ2-3
v_call: TRBV11-3
cdr3_aa: CASRGPGTLTARDTQYF
cdr3_nt: TGTGCCAGCAGGGGGCCCGGGACACTCACCGCGAGGGATACGCAGTATTTT

d_call: NA
clone_size: NA
j_call: TRBJ2-6
v_call: TRBV5-6
cdr3_aa: CASSDVRGSGANVLTF
cdr3_nt: TGTGCCAGCAGCGACGTCAGGGGCTCTGGGGCCAACGTCCTGACTTTC

d_call: NA
clone_size: NA
j_call: TRBJ1-2
v_call: TRBV5-3
cdr3_aa: CARSFPGSGYTF
cdr3_nt: TGTGCCAGAAGCTTTCCCGGTTCTGGCTACACCTTC

d_call: NA
clone_size: NA
j_call: TRBJ1-2
v_call: TRBV7-9
cdr3_aa: CASSLVSGGYTF
cdr3_nt: TGTGCCAGCAGCTTGGTATCAGGGGGCTACACCTTC

d_call: TRBD2
clone_size: NA
j_call: TRBJ2-1
v_call: TRBV7-2
cdr3_aa: CASSLFMGLGYNEQFF
cdr3_nt: TGTGCCAGCAGCTTATTTATGGGACTAGGATACAATGAGCAGTTCTTC

d_call: NA
clone_size: NA
j_call: TRBJ2-5
v_call: TRBV7-9
cdr3_aa: CASSLRPGRGETQYF
cdr3_nt: TGTGCCAGCAGCTTACGGCCGGGGAGAGGGGAGACCCAGTACTTC

d_call: TRBD1
clone_size: NA
j_call: TRBJ1-5
v_call: TRBV30
cdr3_aa: CAWSKGQGIQPQHF
cdr3_nt: TGTGCCTGGAGTAAGGGACAGGGGATTCAGCCCCAGCATTTT

d_call: TRBD1
clone_size: NA
j_call: TRBJ1-2
v_call: TRBV2
cdr3_aa: CASSPGQSYGYTF
cdr3_nt: TGTGCCAGCAGTCCGGGACAGAGCTATGGCTACACCTTC

d_call: NA
clone_size: once
j_call: TRBJ1-1
v_call: TRBV6-4
cdr3_aa: CASSDSGNTEAFF
cdr3_nt: TGTGCCAGCAGTGACTCAGGTAACACTGAAGCTTTCTTT

d_call: NA
clone_size: NA
j_call: TRBJ1-1
v_call: TRBV6-5
cdr3_aa: CASSYDGRSEREAFF
cdr3_nt: TGTGCCAGCAGTTACGACGGACGCTCAGAGCGTGAAGCTTTCTTT